Listed here are 27 T cell receptor beta chains from one sample, sequenced in a study of OX40 agonist ivuxolimab in advanced cancers. Assay: immunoSEQ multiplex PCR; the TCRdb copy retains only in-frame clones and omits some. The data contain around 76,000 clones, 80% to 90% of them singletons. This sample comprised CD4+ or CD8+ T cells sorted from blood, obtained in a trial of the OX40 agonist ivuxolimab. These receptors all come from an adult with an advanced solid tumor such as melanoma, head and neck, liver or kidney cancer.

J is TRBJ1-1 and V is TRBV7-9, with D possibly being TRBD1 (5 bases). The CDR3 consists of 16 residues. The germline V gene encodes CDR1 SEHNR and CDR2 FQNEAQ (reference sequence). V was trimmed by 3 bases and J by 1 base, leaving 15 bases between them. CDR3 sequence: CASSFLGVRGNTEAFF. As DNA, the CDR3 is TGTGCCAGCAGCTTCCTCGGGGTGAGGGGGAACACTGAAGCTTTCTTT.

The gene calls are TRBV11-2 and TRBJ2-3; TRBD2 matches 8 bases. The J segment lost 5 bases and the V segment lost 2 bases, leaving 6 bases of the junction unmatched. Germline V gene lookup returns CDR1 SGHAT and CDR2 FQNNGV. The CDR3 is made up of 15 amino acids. CDR3 DNA sequence: TGTGCCAGCAGCTTATACGGGGGGGCGAGAGATACGCAGTATTTT. It is translated as CASSLYGGARDTQYF.

This chain joins TRBV27 and TRBJ1-2; TRBD1 agrees at 7 bases. CDR1 and CDR2 from the germline V gene are MNHEY and SMNVEV (reference sequence). CDR3 length equals 15 residues. The ends lost 6 bases at V and 4 bases at J; junction bases unmatched: 11. This CDR3 is CASRRTGTWAYGYTF. Here the CDR3 DNA reads TGTGCCAGCAGACGGACAGGCACTTGGGCCTATGGCTACACCTTC.

This sequence joins TRBV30 and TRBJ2-7; D is ambiguous. The CDR3 length is 14 residues. CDR1 is GTSNPN, CDR2 SVGIG, per germline (reference sequence). Trimming shortened V by 0 bases and J by 3 bases, and 12 bases separated the two germline ends. CDR3 in amino acids: CAWSVLGGDYEQYF. CDR3 sequence (DNA): TGTGCCTGGAGTGTACTCGGCGGCGACTACGAGCAGTACTTC.

The rearrangement uses TRBV23-1 and TRBJ2-1; D remains ambiguous. TRBV23-1 is annotated as an ORF whose role is uncertain. V dropped 6 bases and J dropped 4 bases, with 16 bases sitting between them. The CDR3 has 15 residues. CDR3 residues: CASRIQGCLYNEQFF. The CDR3 region has the DNA TGCGCCAGCAGGATACAAGGTTGCTTGTACAATGAGCAGTTCTTC.

The V gene is TRBV30, the J gene TRBJ1-5, with a tentative D call TRBD1 (5 bases). The CDR3 extends over 13 amino acids. V shed 1 base and J shed 3 bases, with 7 bases lying between them. Germline-derived CDR1 and CDR2 are GTSNPN and SVGIG (reference sequence). CDR3 sequence reads: CAWSDRYNQPQHF. The CDR3, as DNA: TGTGCCTGGAGTGACAGGTACAATCAGCCCCAGCATTTT. Filled out from reference TRBV30 and TRBJ1-5, the complete variable domain reads SQTIHQWPATLVQPVGSPLSLECTVEGTSNPNLYWYRQAAGRGLQLLFYSVGIGQISSEVPQNLSASRPQDRQFILSSKKLLLSDSGFYLCAWSDRYNQPQHFGDGTRLSIL.

The chain combines TRBV4-3 with TRBJ2-7, with no clear D. V lost 0 bases to trimming and J lost 7 bases, with 13 bases between them. This CDR3 contains 14 residues. In germline, CDR1 is LGHNA, CDR2 YSLEER. The CDR3 region has the DNA TGCGCCAGCAGCCAAGATCAGTTTGGGATAGAGCAGTACTTC. It is translated as CASSQDQFGIEQYF.

The J gene is TRBJ1-5, the V gene TRBV10-2; 9 bases line up with TRBD1. Germline CDR1 reads WSHSY; CDR2 reads SAAADI. The CDR3 consists of 14 residues. The V segment lost 6 bases and the J segment 7 bases; nucleotides outside the gene matches: 7. This chain's CDR3 is CASRDQTGGQPQHF. CDR3 nucleotide sequence: TGCGCCAGCAGGGACCAGACAGGGGGGCAGCCCCAGCATTTT.

The chain links TRBV2 to TRBJ2-3, with 9 positions matching TRBD1. V dropped 8 bases and J dropped 1; count of bases not matched to a gene: 7. Per germline, CDR1 SNHLY and CDR2 FYNNEI. There are 15 residues in the CDR3. CDR3 DNA sequence: TGTGCCAGCGGGGACAGGGATGGGGGCACAGATACGCAGTATTTT. Residues: CASGDRDGGTDTQYF.

This chain links TRBV5-4 with TRBJ1-3; a weak D match, TRBD1 (6 bases). Trimming removed 4 bases at V and 0 bases at J, with 11 bases between. This CDR3 is built from 15 residues. Germline lookup yields CDR1 SGHNT and CDR2 YYREEE (reference sequence). DNA for the CDR3: TGTGCCAGCAGCCCGACAGGTTCCTCTGGAAACACCATATATTTT. This encodes CASSPTGSSGNTIYF.

The rearrangement uses TRBV7-2 and TRBJ1-2; D perhaps matches TRBD1 (5 bases). Germline V gene data show CDR1 as SGHTA and CDR2 as FQGNSA. V lost 3 bases and J lost 4, with 9 bases in between. The CDR3 is 13 residues long. CDR3 DNA sequence: TGTGCCAGCAGCTTGTCCCAGGGCTATGGCTACACCTTC. Translating gives CASSLSQGYGYTF.

The V call is TRBV5-1, the J call TRBJ2-1; 10 bases are shared with TRBD1. This CDR3 contains 15 residues. The germline V gene has CDR1 SGHRS and CDR2 YFSETQ. The V segment lost 4 bases and the J segment 7 bases; nucleotides outside the gene matches: 8. CDR3 in amino acids: CASSRGTGDLNEQFF. CDR3 bases: TGCGCCAGCAGCCGCGGGACAGGGGACCTTAATGAGCAGTTCTTC. Drawing the rest from reference TRBV5-1 and TRBJ2-1, the complete variable domain is KAGVTQTPRYLIKTRGQQVTLSCSPISGHRSVSWYQQTPGQGLQFLFEYFSETQRNKGNFPGRFSGRQFSNSRSEMNVSTLELGDSALYLCASSRGTGDLNEQFFGPGTRLTVL.

This clone was recorded once. The chain employs TRBV27 and TRBJ2-6; 8 bases fit TRBD1. The trim removed 6 bases at V and 9 bases at J, leaving 7 bases unmatched. This CDR3 region has 14 residues. From germline, CDR1 is MNHEY and CDR2 SMNVEV (reference sequence). CDR3 residues: CASRPGQVVNVLTF. The DNA for the CDR3 is TGTGCCAGCAGACCGGGACAGGTAGTCAACGTCCTGACTTTC.

V is TRBV29-1 and J is TRBJ1-3, with D perhaps TRBD1 (6 bases). Germline CDR1 is SQVTM and CDR2 is ANQGSEA. V gave up 7 bases and J gave up 4 bases, with 11 bases separating them. The CDR3 has 12 residues. CDR3 sequence: CSAGQSGNTIYF. In DNA form, the CDR3 reads TGCAGCGCGGGACAATCAGGAAACACCATATATTTT.

This clone has only one observation. This chain joins TRBV4-1 and TRBJ2-7; tentative D call: TRBD1 (6 bases). There are 17 residues in the CDR3. V shed 0 bases and J shed 3 bases, with 18 bases lying between them. Per germline, CDR1 MGHRA and CDR2 YSYEKL. DNA for the CDR3: TGCGCCAGCAGCCAAGAGCTGGGAAGAGGGACATACTACGAGCAGTACTTC. Protein product: CASSQELGRGTYYEQYF.

The genes are TRBV2 and TRBJ1-5; D is perhaps TRBD1 (6 bases). The CDR3 spans 13 residues. Germline V lookup: CDR1 SNHLY, CDR2 FYNNEI. Trimming took off 6 bases at V and 4 bases at J, with 10 bases between the two ends. CDR3: CASSGGGNQPQHF. The CDR3 region has the DNA TGTGCCAGCAGCGGAGGGGGAAATCAGCCCCAGCATTTT.

The rearrangement links TRBV7-8 to TRBJ2-1; D is unclear. Germline V gene data show CDR1 as SGHVS and CDR2 as FQNEAQ. V gave up 4 bases and J gave up 1 base, with 11 bases separating them. The CDR3 has 15 amino acids. CDR3 protein: CASSSDTRSYNEQFF. CDR3 bases: TGTGCCAGCAGCTCCGACACCCGGTCCTACAATGAGCAGTTCTTC.

This chain joins TRBV2 and TRBJ2-3; D possibly uses TRBD1 or TRBD2 (6 bases each). This CDR3 has 14 amino acids. CDR1 SNHLY and CDR2 FYNNEI come from the germline V gene. V gave up 3 bases and J gave up 3 bases, with 10 bases separating them. The CDR3, as DNA: TGTGCCAGCAGTGAGACTAGGGGGACAGATACGCAGTATTTT. Its protein is CASSETRGTDTQYF.

The CDR3 DNA sequence: TGTGCCAGCAGCCAAGAGAGGAGACAAGAGACCCAGTACTTC. Its translation is CASSQERRQETQYF. This sequence joins TRBV4-2 and TRBJ2-5; no reliable D call. The CDR3 runs to 14 residues. The V end was cut by 0 bases, the J end by 2 bases, with 7 bases between. The germline V gene has CDR1 LGHNA and CDR2 YNFKEQ.

This chain uses TRBV6-5 with TRBJ1-5, with 7 bases aligning to TRBD1. CDR1 is MNHEY, CDR2 SVGAGI, per germline. The CDR3 covers 13 residues. Unmatched junction bases numbered 2, after V lost 5 bases and J lost 4 bases. For the CDR3, the DNA is TGTGCCAGCAGTCGGGACAGAAATCAGCCCCAGCATTTT. Encoded protein: CASSRDRNQPQHF.

The chain carries TRBV5-1 and TRBJ1-6, with D possibly being TRBD1 (5 bases). The V and J ends lost 3 bases and 8 bases respectively, with 12 bases between them. The germline V gene encodes CDR1 SGHRS and CDR2 YFSETQ. There are 14 residues in the CDR3. The CDR3 coding sequence is TGCGCCAGCAGCTCGGGGGACGGGTATTCACCCCTCCACTTT. Translating gives CASSSGDGYSPLHF.

This chain joins TRBV5-1 and TRBJ2-7; 7 nucleotides line up with TRBD1. The CDR3 is 14 residues long. The V gene's germline CDR1 is SGHRS and CDR2 YFSETQ. Germline trimming cut 1 base from V and 12 bases from J; bases unmatched to any gene: 13. The CDR3 sequence: CASSLMGQPPARYF. For the CDR3, the DNA is TGCGCCAGCAGCTTGATGGGACAGCCTCCGGCTCGGTACTTC.

This chain links TRBV29-1 with TRBJ2-2, with a possible D match to TRBD1 (6 bases). V lost 5 bases and J 4 bases, leaving 11 bases between the germline ends. From germline, CDR1 is SQVTM and CDR2 ANQGSEA. This CDR3 is built from 13 residues. The CDR3 spells CSVTQGSTGELFF. The CDR3 nucleotides read TGCAGCGTTACACAGGGTTCCACCGGGGAGCTGTTTTTT.

The chain uses TRBV5-4 and TRBJ2-5; D may match TRBD1 or TRBD2 (6 bases each). CDR1 and CDR2 from the germline V gene are SGHNT and YYREEE (reference sequence). V dropped 2 bases and J dropped 5 bases, with 22 bases sitting between them. The CDR3 is 17 amino acids. CDR3 coding DNA: TGTGCCAGCAGCTTTTCACTGTCGGACAAGGGGGGCGAGACCCAGTACTTC. Its protein is CASSFSLSDKGGETQYF.

V gene TRBV20-1 combines with J gene TRBJ1-2; tentative D call: TRBD1 (6 bases). The CDR3 consists of 11 residues. Trimming took off 6 bases at V and 8 bases at J, with 13 bases between the two ends. Germline CDR1 and CDR2: DFQATT and SNEGSKA (reference sequence). The CDR3 DNA reads as TGCAGTGCGCCAGGGGCCTGGGGCTACACCTTC. This translates into CSAPGAWGYTF.

The gene calls are TRBV4-3 and TRBJ1-2, with no clear D. Germline values: CDR1 LGHNA, CDR2 YSLEER. The germline V and J ends were trimmed by 0 bases and 4 bases, with 18 bases remaining between them. The CDR3 spans 17 residues. The CDR3 region is CASSQDMFSADFYGYTF. CDR3 nucleotide sequence: TGCGCCAGCAGCCAAGATATGTTTAGCGCAGACTTCTATGGCTACACCTTC.

The V gene is TRBV4-3, the J gene TRBJ1-1; D unclear. Trimming pared 1 base from V and 1 base from J, leaving 4 bases between. From germline, CDR1 is LGHNA and CDR2 YSLEER. This CDR3 comprises 13 residues. The CDR3 spells CASSQGGNTEAFF. CDR3 DNA: TGCGCCAGCAGCCAAGGGGGGAACACTGAAGCTTTCTTT.